The following is a TCR beta chain sequence with its context. Germline V gives CDR1 SGHNT, CDR2 YENEEA. The CDR3 length is 14 residues. V shed 1 base and J shed 7 bases, with 13 bases lying between them. The record originates from a study of shared clonotypes between healthy human individuals. The assay was immunoSEQ multiplex PCR, and TCRdb's table has in-frame clones only and misses some. The sample includes about 340,000 clones, around 79% of them seen just once. Sequences were obtained from memory CD4+ T cells sorted from blood. Specified subset: CD45RA-negative fraction. This clonotype was obtained from a young man in good health. This rearrangement joins TRBV11-3 to TRBJ2-5; D call uncertain. The CDR3: CASSLASASGTQYF. The CDR3 bases are TGTGCCAGCAGCTTAGCTTCCGCGTCGGGGACCCAGTACTTC.